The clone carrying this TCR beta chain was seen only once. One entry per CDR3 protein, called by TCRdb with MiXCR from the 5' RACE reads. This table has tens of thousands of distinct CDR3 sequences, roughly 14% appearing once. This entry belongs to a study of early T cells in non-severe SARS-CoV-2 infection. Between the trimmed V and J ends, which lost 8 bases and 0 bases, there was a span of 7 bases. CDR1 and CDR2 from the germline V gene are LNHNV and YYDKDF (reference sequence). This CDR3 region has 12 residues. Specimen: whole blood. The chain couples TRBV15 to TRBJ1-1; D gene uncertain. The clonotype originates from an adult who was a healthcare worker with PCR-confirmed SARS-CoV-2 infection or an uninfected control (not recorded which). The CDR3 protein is CATSGVNTEAFF. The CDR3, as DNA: TGTGCCACCTCTGGGGTGAACACTGAAGCTTTCTTT.